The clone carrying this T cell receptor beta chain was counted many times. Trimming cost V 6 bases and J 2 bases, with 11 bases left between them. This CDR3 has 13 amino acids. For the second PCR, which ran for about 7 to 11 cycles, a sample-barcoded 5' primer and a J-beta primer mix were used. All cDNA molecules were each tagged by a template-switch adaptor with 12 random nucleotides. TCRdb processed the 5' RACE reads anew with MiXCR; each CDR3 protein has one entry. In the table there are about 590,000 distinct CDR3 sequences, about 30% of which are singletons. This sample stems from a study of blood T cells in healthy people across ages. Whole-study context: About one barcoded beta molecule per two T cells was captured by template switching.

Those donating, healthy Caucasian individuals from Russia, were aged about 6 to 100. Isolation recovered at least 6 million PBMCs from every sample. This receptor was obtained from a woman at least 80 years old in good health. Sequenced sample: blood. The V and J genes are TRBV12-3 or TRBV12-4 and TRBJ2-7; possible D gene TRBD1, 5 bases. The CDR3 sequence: CASSFRRAYEQYF. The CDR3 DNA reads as TGTGCCAGCAGCTTTCGCAGGGCCTACGAGCAGTACTTC.